The 4 T cell receptor beta chains below come from one sample, sequenced in a study of T cells after somatic rescue of genetic block. Only in-frame clones appear in the TCRdb table, and some are missing; sequencing was by immunoSEQ multiplex PCR. In the table there are approximately 70,000 clones, about nine tenths of which are singletons. Sequences were obtained from peripheral blood mononuclear cells (PBMCs). The source is a man younger than 45.

This clone has just one count. The gene calls are TRBV5-1 and TRBJ1-2; D remains ambiguous. Germline CDR1 reads SGHRS; CDR2 reads YFSETQ. This CDR3 contains 13 residues. V lost 3 bases and J 6 bases, leaving 12 bases between the germline ends. The CDR3 reads CASSYDESNGYTF. CDR3 coding DNA: TGCGCCAGCAGCTACGACGAGAGCAATGGCTACACCTTC.

This clone has more than one count but fewer than ten. The V call is TRBV18, the J call TRBJ1-5; D gene unclear. V was trimmed by 3 bases and J by 6 bases, leaving 15 bases between them. Germline lookup yields CDR1 KGHSH and CDR2 LQKENI. The CDR3 is made up of 15 amino acids. This chain's CDR3 is CASSPSGAKGQPQHF. In DNA, the CDR3 is TGTGCCAGCTCACCGTCGGGAGCTAAGGGTCAGCCCCAGCATTTT.

The chain employs TRBV6-1 and TRBJ2-7; the match to TRBD1 covers 8 bases. The CDR3 loop spans 15 amino acids. Germline trimming cut 4 bases from V and 6 bases from J; bases unmatched to any gene: 11. CDR1 and CDR2 (germline): MNHNS, SASEGT. CDR3 amino acids: CASSGPAGGTVEQYF. CDR3 DNA sequence: TGTGCCAGCAGTGGCCCCGCAGGGGGCACGGTCGAGCAGTACTTC.

The chain has TRBV6-5 and TRBJ2-5; TRBD1 aligns across 8 bases. Looked up from germline, CDR1 is MNHEY and CDR2 is SVGAGI. V shed 4 bases, J shed 4 bases, and the junction held 8 bases outside the gene matches. The CDR3 runs 15 residues. The CDR3 region has the DNA TGTGCCAGCAGTTCACCCAGGGGGCGCAGAGAGACCCAGTACTTC. Encoded protein: CASSSPRGRRETQYF.